This T cell receptor (beta chain) was identified during a study of T cells in Graves' hyperthyroidism and ophthalmopathy. Germline trimming cut 3 bases from V and 0 bases from J; bases unmatched to any gene: 12. Looked up from germline, CDR1 is MGHDK and CDR2 is SYGVNS. The CDR3 sequence is 18 residues long. Study results and limitations: Ophthalmopathy, which appeared later, was predicted by the model a median approximately 6 months before onset.

Exclusion criteria comprised uncontrolled infection, other autoimmune disease, pregnancy or lactation. This clonotype was detected only a few times. The antigen remains unidentified. The investigators amplified TCR beta CDR3 regions from RNA transcripts. The TCR CDR3 first-round RT-PCR relied on the HTBI primer set. Each CDR3 protein gets one entry after TCRdb re-called the multiplex PCR reads with MiXCR. The sample consists of about 600,000 distinct CDR3 sequences, around 15% of them appearing once. Sequenced: blood. The TCR sequence derives from a woman in her forties with Graves' ophthalmopathy. V and J are TRBV25-1 and TRBJ2-3, with 7 bases identical to TRBD2. CDR3 nucleotide sequence: TGTGCCAGCAGTGAGGAAGGGCCACGGGAGGCGAGCACAGATACGCAGTATTTT. Translated: CASSEEGPREASTDTQYF.